Listed here are 5 T cell receptor beta chains from one sample, sequenced in a study of blood T cells in healthy people across ages. The second PCR ran roughly 7 to 12 cycles with a sample-barcoded 5' primer and J-beta primers. TCRdb analysed the 5' RACE reads with MiXCR anew, one entry per CDR3 protein. The sample lists fewer than 1 million distinct CDR3 sequences; under 45% were seen once. Sequences were obtained from blood. Receptor source: a man aged 55-75 years in good health.

This clonotype came up a few times. The genes are TRBV10-3 and TRBJ1-1; D uncertain. V gave up 8 bases and J gave up 1 base, with 11 bases separating them. Germline CDR1 is ENHRY and CDR2 is SYGVKD. The CDR3 is made up of 13 amino acids. The CDR3 reads CAIRRQENTEAFF. The CDR3 DNA reads as TGTGCCATCCGAAGGCAGGAGAACACTGAAGCTTTCTTT.

This rearrangement joins TRBV20-1 to TRBJ2-2; D may correspond to TRBD1 or TRBD2 (5 bases each). CDR1 DFQATT and CDR2 SNEGSKA come from the germline V gene (reference sequence). The CDR3 length is 16 residues. V was clipped by 3 bases and J by 8 bases, with 22 bases between them. The CDR3 region has the DNA TGCAGTGCTAGGGATTTCCGGGGACCCACAACAGGGGAGCTGTTTTTT. The encoded protein is CSARDFRGPTTGELFF.

The CDR3 DNA follows: TGTGCCATCAGTGAGTCCTGGCAAGAGACCCAGTACTTC. This gives the protein CAISESWQETQYF. V usage is TRBV10-3 and J usage is TRBJ2-4; D unclear. Near its end, the DNA agrees better with TRBJ2-5, so the J call may be wrong. This CDR3 is built from 13 residues. Germline-derived CDR1 and CDR2 are ENHRY and SYGVKD.

This chain joins TRBV5-1 and TRBJ2-7; tentative D call: TRBD1 (5 bases). This CDR3 region has 15 residues. Germline lookup yields CDR1 SGHRS and CDR2 YFSETQ. Trimming pared 0 bases from V and 0 bases from J, leaving 10 bases between. CDR3 loop: CASSLEGPISYEQYF. CDR3 DNA sequence: TGCGCCAGCAGCTTGGAGGGGCCTATCTCCTACGAGCAGTACTTC.

This clonotype was detected many times. This chain joins TRBV9 and TRBJ1-2; D gene uncertain. Germline V gene data show CDR1 as SGDLS and CDR2 as YYNGEE. The V end was cut by 5 bases, the J end by 3 bases, with 5 bases between. The CDR3 length is 11 residues. CDR3 DNA: TGTGCCAGCAGTGGTGACTATGGCTACACCTTC. Amino acid sequence: CASSGDYGYTF.